This T cell receptor beta chain was observed in a study of T cells after posttransplantation cyclophosphamide. Study observations and caveats: Recipient CMV seropositivity and CMV reactivation strongly tracked TRB clonality. Donor CD8+ memory clones often dominated recipient blood repertoires at later times.

In the case of this clone: No antigen is known for it.

Trimming left V 5 bases short and J 6 bases short, with 11 bases between. This CDR3 comprises 13 residues. Germline CDR1 and CDR2: SNHLY and FYNNEI. Clones were read by immunoSEQ multiplex PCR, and TCRdb kept only the in-frame ones, dropping some. This sample yields roughly 4,600 clones, of which around 80% are seen a single time; about 35% belongs to the top ten. Cyclophosphamide on days +3 and +4 followed busulfan-fludarabine conditioning and a marrow graft. V gene TRBV2 combines with J gene TRBJ2-1, with D perhaps TRBD1 (6 bases). This TCR derives from a male patient aged 35 to 55 who received an allogeneic stem cell transplant from a related donor, was CMV-positive, and had acute and chronic GVHD. T cells may partly derive from the graft donor. Here the sequenced sample was PBMCs, taken after allogeneic stem cell transplant with posttransplant cyclophosphamide. The CDR3 is CASSLDRINEQFF. The CDR3, as DNA: TGTGCCAGCAGTTTAGACAGGATCAATGAGCAGTTCTTC.